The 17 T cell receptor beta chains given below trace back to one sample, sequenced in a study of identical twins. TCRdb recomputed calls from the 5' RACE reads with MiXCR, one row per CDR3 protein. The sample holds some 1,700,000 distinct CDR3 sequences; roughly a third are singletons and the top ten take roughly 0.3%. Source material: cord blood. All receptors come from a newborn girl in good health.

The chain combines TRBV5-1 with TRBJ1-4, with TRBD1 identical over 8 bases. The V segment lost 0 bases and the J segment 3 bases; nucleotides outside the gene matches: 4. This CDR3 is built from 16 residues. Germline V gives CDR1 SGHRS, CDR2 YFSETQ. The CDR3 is CASSLVGGQANEKLFF. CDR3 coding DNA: TGCGCCAGCAGCTTGGTTGGGGGACAGGCTAATGAAAAACTGTTTTTT.

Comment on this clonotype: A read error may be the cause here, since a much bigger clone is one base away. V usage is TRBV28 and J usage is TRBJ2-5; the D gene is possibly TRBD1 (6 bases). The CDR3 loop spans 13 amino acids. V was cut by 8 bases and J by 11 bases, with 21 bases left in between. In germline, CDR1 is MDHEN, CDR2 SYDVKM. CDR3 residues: CASGRTAYNEQYF. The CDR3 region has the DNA TGTGCCAGCGGTAGGACAGCCTACAATGAGCAGTACTTC.

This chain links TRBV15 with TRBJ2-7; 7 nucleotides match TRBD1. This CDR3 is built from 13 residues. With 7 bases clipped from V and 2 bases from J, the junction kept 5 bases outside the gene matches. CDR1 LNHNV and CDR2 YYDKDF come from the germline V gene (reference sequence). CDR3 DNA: TGTGCCACCAAACAGGGACAGACCTACGAGCAGTACTTC. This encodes CATKQGQTYEQYF.

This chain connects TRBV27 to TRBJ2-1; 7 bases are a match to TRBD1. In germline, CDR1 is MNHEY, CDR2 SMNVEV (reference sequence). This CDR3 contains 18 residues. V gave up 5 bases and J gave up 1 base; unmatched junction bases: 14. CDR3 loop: CASSLYLRTGPSYNEQFF. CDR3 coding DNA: TGTGCCAGCAGTCTGTACCTTAGGACAGGACCTTCCTACAATGAGCAGTTCTTC.

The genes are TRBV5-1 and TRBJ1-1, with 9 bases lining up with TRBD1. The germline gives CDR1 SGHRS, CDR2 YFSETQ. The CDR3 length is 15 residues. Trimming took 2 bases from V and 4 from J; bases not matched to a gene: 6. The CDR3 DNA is TGCGCCAGCAGCTTCCAACAGGGGGCATCCACTGAAGCTTTCTTT. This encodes CASSFQQGASTEAFF. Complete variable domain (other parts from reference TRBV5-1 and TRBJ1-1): KAGVTQTPRYLIKTRGQQVTLSCSPISGHRSVSWYQQTPGQGLQFLFEYFSETQRNKGNFPGRFSGRQFSNSRSEMNVSTLELGDSALYLCASSFQQGASTEAFFGQGTRLTVV.

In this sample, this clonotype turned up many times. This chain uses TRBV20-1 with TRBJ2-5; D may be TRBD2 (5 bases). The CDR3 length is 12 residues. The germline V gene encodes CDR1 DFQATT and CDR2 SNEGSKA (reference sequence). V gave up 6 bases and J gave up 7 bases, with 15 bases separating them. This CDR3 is CSAPDSSVTQYF. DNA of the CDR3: TGCAGTGCCCCGGACTCCTCAGTGACCCAGTACTTC.

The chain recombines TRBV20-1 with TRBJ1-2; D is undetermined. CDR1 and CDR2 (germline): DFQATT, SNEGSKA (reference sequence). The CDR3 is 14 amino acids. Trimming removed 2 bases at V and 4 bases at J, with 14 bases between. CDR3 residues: CSARLYGGPYGYTF. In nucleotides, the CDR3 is TGCAGTGCTAGATTATACGGTGGTCCCTATGGCTACACCTTC.

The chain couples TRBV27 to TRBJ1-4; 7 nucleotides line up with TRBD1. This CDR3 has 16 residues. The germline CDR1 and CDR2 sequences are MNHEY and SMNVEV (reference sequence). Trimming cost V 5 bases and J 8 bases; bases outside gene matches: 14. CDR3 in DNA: TGTGCCAGCAGTCCCCTCCGGGACAGCCTCTACGAAAAACTGTTTTTT. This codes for CASSPLRDSLYEKLFF.

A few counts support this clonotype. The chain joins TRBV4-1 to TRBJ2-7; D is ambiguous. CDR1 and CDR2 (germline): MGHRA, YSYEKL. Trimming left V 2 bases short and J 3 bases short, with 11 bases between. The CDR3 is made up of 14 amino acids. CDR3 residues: CASSQPNTYYEQYF. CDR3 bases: TGCGCCAGCAGCCAACCAAACACCTACTACGAGCAGTACTTC.

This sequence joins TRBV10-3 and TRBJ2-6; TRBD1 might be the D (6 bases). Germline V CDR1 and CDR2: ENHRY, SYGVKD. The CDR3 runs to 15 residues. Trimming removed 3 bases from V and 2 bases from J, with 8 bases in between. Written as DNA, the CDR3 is TGTGCCATCAGTGACCAGGGGACTGGGGCCAACGTCCTGACTTTC. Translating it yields CAISDQGTGANVLTF.

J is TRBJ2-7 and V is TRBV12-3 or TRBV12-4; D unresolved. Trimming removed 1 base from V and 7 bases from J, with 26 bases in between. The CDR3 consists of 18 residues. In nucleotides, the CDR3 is TGTGCCAGCAGTTTAGGGTGGTTGGGGTTCCAGTTAGACAATGAGCAGTACTTC. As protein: CASSLGWLGFQLDNEQYF.

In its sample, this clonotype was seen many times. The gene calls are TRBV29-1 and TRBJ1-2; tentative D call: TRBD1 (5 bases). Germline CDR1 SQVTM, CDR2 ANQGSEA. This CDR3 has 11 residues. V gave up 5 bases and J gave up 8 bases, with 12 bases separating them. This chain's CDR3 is CSVIMWDGYTF. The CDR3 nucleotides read TGCAGCGTTATCATGTGGGACGGCTACACCTTC.

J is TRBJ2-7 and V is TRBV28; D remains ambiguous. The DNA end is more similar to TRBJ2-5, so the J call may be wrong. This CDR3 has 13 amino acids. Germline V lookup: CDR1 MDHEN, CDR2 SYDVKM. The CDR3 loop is CASTPGRRETQYF. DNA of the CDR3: TGTGCCAGCACCCCCGGACGCCGGGAGACCCAGTACTTC.

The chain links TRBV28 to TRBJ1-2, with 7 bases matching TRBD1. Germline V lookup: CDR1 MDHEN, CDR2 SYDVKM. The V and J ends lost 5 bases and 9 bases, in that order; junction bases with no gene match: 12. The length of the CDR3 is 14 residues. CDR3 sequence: CASSMETGTGSYTF. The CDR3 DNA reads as TGTGCCAGCAGTATGGAGACAGGGACGGGGAGCTACACCTTC.

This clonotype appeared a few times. The CDR3, as DNA: TGCAGCGTGCGAGAAGGGTCCGATGGCTACACCTTC. Amino acids: CSVREGSDGYTF. This chain connects TRBV29-1 to TRBJ1-2; D unresolved. The germline V gene has CDR1 SQVTM and CDR2 ANQGSEA. V lost 6 bases and J lost 6, with 14 bases in between. CDR3 length: 12 residues.

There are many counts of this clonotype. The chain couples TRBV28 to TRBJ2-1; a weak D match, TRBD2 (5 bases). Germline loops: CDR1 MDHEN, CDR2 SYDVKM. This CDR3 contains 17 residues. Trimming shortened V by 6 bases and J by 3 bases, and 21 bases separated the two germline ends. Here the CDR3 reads CASSFRKAVTLYNEQFF. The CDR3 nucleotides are TGTGCCAGCAGCTTCCGCAAAGCGGTCACTCTCTACAATGAGCAGTTCTTC.

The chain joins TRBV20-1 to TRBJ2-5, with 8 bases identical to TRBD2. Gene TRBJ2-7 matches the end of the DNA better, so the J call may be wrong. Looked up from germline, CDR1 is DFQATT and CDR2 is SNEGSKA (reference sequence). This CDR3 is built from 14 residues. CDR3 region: CSAPGRARSYEQYF. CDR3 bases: TGCAGTGCTCCCGGGAGGGCCCGTAGTTACGAGCAGTACTTC.